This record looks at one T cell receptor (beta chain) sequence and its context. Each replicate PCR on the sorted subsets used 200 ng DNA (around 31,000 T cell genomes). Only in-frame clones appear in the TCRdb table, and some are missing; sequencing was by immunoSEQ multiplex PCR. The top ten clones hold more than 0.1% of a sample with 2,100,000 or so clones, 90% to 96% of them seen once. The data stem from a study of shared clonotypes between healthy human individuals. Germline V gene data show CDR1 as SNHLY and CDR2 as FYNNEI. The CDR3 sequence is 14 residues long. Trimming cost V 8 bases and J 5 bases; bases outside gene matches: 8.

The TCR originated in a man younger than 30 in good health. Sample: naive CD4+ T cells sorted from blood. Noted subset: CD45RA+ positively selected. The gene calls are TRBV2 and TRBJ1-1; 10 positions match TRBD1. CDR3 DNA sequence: TGTGCCAGCCGGGACAGGGGCGGAATTACTGAAGCTTTCTTT. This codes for CASRDRGGITEAFF.